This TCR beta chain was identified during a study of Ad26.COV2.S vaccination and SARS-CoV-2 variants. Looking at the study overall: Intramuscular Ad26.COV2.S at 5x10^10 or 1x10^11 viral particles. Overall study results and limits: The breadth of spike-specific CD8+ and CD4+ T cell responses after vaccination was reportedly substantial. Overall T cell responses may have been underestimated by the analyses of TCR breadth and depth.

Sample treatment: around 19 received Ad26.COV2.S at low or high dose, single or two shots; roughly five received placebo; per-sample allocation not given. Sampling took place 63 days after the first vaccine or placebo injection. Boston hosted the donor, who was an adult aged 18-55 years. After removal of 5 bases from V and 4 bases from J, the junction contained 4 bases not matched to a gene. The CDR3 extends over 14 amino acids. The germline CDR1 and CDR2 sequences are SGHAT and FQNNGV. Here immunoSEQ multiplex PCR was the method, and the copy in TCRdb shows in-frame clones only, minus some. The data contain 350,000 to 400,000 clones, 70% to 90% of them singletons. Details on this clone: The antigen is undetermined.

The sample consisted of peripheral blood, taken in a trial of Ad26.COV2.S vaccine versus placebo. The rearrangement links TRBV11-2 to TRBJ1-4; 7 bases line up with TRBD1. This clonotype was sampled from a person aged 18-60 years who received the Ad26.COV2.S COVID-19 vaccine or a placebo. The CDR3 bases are TGTGCCAGCAGCCTACAGGGGAATAATGAAAAACTGTTTTTT. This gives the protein CASSLQGNNEKLFF.